Listed below are T cell receptor beta chains from one sample, sequenced in a study of cytomegalovirus exposure and HLA in healthy donors. Generated by immunoSEQ multiplex PCR, the TCRdb table keeps only in-frame clones and is missing some. The sample carries 100,000 to 120,000 clones, over 75% recorded once. Source material: PBMCs. The receptors here all came from a woman aged 18-29 years in good health and CMV-seronegative. Both conserved end residues are part of each CDR3.

V gene,CDR3 protein
TRBV9,CASSAASGGELQEETQYF
TRBV6-6,CASSYETAVGNTIYF
TRBV29-1,CSVEGERGQGYEQYF
TRBV9,CASSVQTSGGTDTQYF
TRBV11-3,CASSDGRSDTQYF
TRBV27,CASSFPKGPIHF
TRBV5-4,CASSLGPGLADGELFF
TRBV7-9,CASSLFAGLSGNTIYF
TRBV13,CASSSSGAANEKLFF
TRBV30,CAWSVLRDSGYNEQFF
TRBV4-1,CASSQADSSGNTIYF
TRBV9,CASSGLLAESTDTQYF
TRBV10-3,CAPRDRPKRYEQYF
TRBV30,CAWSVLGAAYEQYF
TRBV2,CASSDGRGYGYTF
TRBV25-1,CASSPRTPEVPHEQYF
TRBV7-9,CASSDHGGLGTEAFF
TRBV29-1,CSVLQGRGGANVLTF
TRBV19,CASSPRGRGDQPQHF
TRBV4-2,CASSQFLAEAYEQYF
TRBV6-1,CASSEAEGASGELFF
TRBV7-6,CAGAGSSYNEQFF
TRBV7-8,CASSLRAGQGRTDTQYF
TRBV10-3,CAISEFGESTWGYTF
TRBV27,CASSPRGAGYGYTF
TRBV7-9,CASSAGQGFYEQYF
TRBV6-5,CASRGKDRGRHGYTF
TRBV5-8,CASSLAGTGKQPQHF
TRBV29-1,CSVVPSRETGELFF
TRBV11-1,CASSLESSGHSFSYEQYF
TRBV28,CASSFSEAGGYTF
TRBV7-3,CASSAPSTGRHYEQYF
TRBV19,CASSKDRGSTEAFF
TRBV18,CASSPGVGSGNTIYF
TRBV9,CASSDGHNGNTIYF
TRBV27,CASSLSEGYYNEQFF
TRBV10-2,CASSPPYGGAEQFF
TRBV6-1,CASSERTGGYGYTF
TRBV7-3,CASSSYREDTQYF
TRBV30,CAWLRSKMGQGSGTGELFF
TRBV30,CAWITTGTGRTEAFF
TRBV5-6,CASSRGLAGGPYNEQFF
TRBV5-6,CASSLGGRYEKLFF
TRBV25-1,CASSDRVGGQGRTEAFF
TRBV29-1,CSAVHRGTSYGYTF